This T cell receptor (beta chain) was identified in a study of blood T cell repertoires in COVID-19. About the research overall: Material from acute and convalescent COVID-19 was sourced from the United States, Italy and Spain. PBMCs, B-cell-depleted T cells, or T cells were the source of the cDNA or gDNA that made up the material.

Sequencing was performed with immunoSEQ multiplex PCR; in TCRdb, only in-frame clones are kept and a portion is missing. This sample yields about 260,000 clones, of which roughly 80% are seen a single time; about 4.6% belongs to the top ten. This CDR3 is built from 14 residues. CDR1 is LGHDT, CDR2 YNNKEL, per germline (reference sequence). The ends were cut back, 4 bases at V and 7 bases at J, with 16 bases in the middle. The chain uses TRBV3-1 (or the pseudogene TRBV3-2) and TRBJ2-5; the D gene is possibly TRBD2 (6 bases). Sequencing input: peripheral blood. This sequence originates from a man between 60 and 70 years old who had recovered from COVID-19. Written as DNA, the CDR3 is TGTGCCAGCAGCCTCGAGCGGGTGGATCGGACCCAGTACTTC. This codes for CASSLERVDRTQYF.